Following are 8 T cell receptor beta chains from one sample sequenced in a study of somatic mutations in T cells in chronic GVHD. The table came from immunoSEQ multiplex PCR; TCRdb's copy has only in-frame clones and leaves some out. The sample lists around 810 clones, around 82% occurring once. The sequenced sample was Vbeta20-positive CD4+ T cells from blood. These TCRs come from a male patient between 45 and 59 years old with chronic graft-versus-host disease. The T cells may come from the graft donor.

This chain links TRBV5-1 with TRBJ1-1, with 7 positions matching TRBD1. CDR1 and CDR2 (germline): SGHRS, YFSETQ. J gave up 0 bases and V 5 bases, and 7 bases lay outside the gene matches. CDR3 length: 15 residues. The CDR3 DNA follows: TGCGCCAGCAGAGGGGGCAGTGGGATGAACACTGAAGCTTTCTTT. Protein: CASRGGSGMNTEAFF. The full variable domain, rest sourced from reference TRBV5-1 and TRBJ1-1, is KAGVTQTPRYLIKTRGQQVTLSCSPISGHRSVSWYQQTPGQGLQFLFEYFSETQRNKGNFPGRFSGRQFSNSRSEMNVSTLELGDSALYLCASRGGSGMNTEAFFGQGTRLTVV.

The chain recombines TRBV2 with TRBJ1-2, with a tentative D call TRBD1 (5 bases). The CDR3 loop spans 13 amino acids. Germline V CDR1 and CDR2: SNHLY, FYNNEI. Trimming stripped 4 bases from V and 1 base from J, with 7 bases between. CDR3 nucleotides: TGTGCCAGCAGTGGACAGATTAACTATGGCTACACCTTC. Protein: CASSGQINYGYTF.

The rearrangement joins TRBV30 to TRBJ2-3, with TRBD1 identical over 7 bases. Germline loops: CDR1 GTSNPN, CDR2 SVGIG (reference sequence). The CDR3 is 15 residues long. The J segment lost 0 bases and the V segment lost 3 bases, leaving 6 bases of the junction unmatched. The CDR3 DNA is TGTGCCTGGAGACCGGGACAGACTAGCACAGATACGCAGTATTTT. Its translation: CAWRPGQTSTDTQYF. Based on the CDR3 plus reference TRBV30 and TRBJ2-3, the full variable domain is SQTIHQWPATLVQPVGSPLSLECTVEGTSNPNLYWYRQAAGRGLQLLFYSVGIGQISSEVPQNLSASRPQDRQFILSSKKLLLSDSGFYLCAWRPGQTSTDTQYFGPGTRLTVL.

V gene TRBV30 combines with J gene TRBJ2-7; tentative D call: TRBD1 (8 bases). The CDR3 runs 15 residues. In germline, CDR1 is GTSNPN, CDR2 SVGIG (reference sequence). The germline V and J ends were trimmed by 0 bases and 2 bases, with 14 bases remaining between them. The CDR3 DNA sequence: TGTGCCTGGAGTGTACAGGGGGGGAGAACCTACGAGCAGTACTTC. Translation gives CAWSVQGGRTYEQYF.

The chain employs TRBV30 and TRBJ1-4; maybe TRBD1 (6 bases). Trimming removed 2 bases at V and 5 bases at J, with 9 bases between. In germline, CDR1 is GTSNPN, CDR2 SVGIG (reference sequence). This CDR3 contains 13 residues. CDR3 DNA sequence: TGTGCCTGGAGTCGGACAGTGAATGAAAAACTGTTTTTT. Encoded protein: CAWSRTVNEKLFF.

The V gene is TRBV5-1, the J gene TRBJ1-1; D uncertain. The V end was cut by 0 bases, the J end by 1 base, with 7 bases between. Germline V lookup: CDR1 SGHRS, CDR2 YFSETQ. CDR3 size: 14 residues. The CDR3 DNA sequence: TGCGCCAGCAGCTTGGCCACAGCGAACACTGAAGCTTTCTTT. This gives the protein CASSLATANTEAFF.

This chain joins TRBV30 and TRBJ1-1; perhaps TRBD1 as D (5 bases). The V and J ends lost 3 bases and 4 bases respectively, with 9 bases between them. Germline V gene sequence: CDR1 GTSNPN, CDR2 SVGIG (reference sequence). CDR3 length: 12 amino acids. The CDR3 nucleotides are TGTGCCTGGAGGTACGGGGGCACTGAAGCTTTCTTT. It is translated as CAWRYGGTEAFF.

V gene TRBV30 combines with J gene TRBJ1-1, with 8 bases identical to TRBD1. The CDR3 extends over 12 amino acids. CDR1 is GTSNPN and CDR2 is SVGIG in the germline V gene (reference sequence). The J segment lost 1 base and the V segment lost 5 bases, leaving 0 bases of the junction unmatched. CDR3 region: CAWGQGNTEAFF. CDR3 nucleotides: TGTGCCTGGGGACAGGGGAACACTGAAGCTTTCTTT.